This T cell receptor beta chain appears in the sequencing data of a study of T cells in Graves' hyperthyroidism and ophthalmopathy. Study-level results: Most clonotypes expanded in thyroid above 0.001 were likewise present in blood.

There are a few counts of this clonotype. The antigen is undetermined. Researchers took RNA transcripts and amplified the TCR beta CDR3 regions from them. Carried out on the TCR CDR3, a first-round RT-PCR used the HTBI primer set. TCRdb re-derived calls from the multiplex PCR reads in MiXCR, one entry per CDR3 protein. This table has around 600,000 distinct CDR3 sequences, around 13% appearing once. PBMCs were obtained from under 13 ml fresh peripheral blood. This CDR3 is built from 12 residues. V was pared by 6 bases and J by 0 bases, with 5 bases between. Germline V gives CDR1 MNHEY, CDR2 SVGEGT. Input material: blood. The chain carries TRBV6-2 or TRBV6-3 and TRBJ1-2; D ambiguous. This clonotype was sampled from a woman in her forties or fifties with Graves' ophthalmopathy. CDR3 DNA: TGTGCCAGCAGATCCACTAACTATGGCTACACCTTC. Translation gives CASRSTNYGYTF.